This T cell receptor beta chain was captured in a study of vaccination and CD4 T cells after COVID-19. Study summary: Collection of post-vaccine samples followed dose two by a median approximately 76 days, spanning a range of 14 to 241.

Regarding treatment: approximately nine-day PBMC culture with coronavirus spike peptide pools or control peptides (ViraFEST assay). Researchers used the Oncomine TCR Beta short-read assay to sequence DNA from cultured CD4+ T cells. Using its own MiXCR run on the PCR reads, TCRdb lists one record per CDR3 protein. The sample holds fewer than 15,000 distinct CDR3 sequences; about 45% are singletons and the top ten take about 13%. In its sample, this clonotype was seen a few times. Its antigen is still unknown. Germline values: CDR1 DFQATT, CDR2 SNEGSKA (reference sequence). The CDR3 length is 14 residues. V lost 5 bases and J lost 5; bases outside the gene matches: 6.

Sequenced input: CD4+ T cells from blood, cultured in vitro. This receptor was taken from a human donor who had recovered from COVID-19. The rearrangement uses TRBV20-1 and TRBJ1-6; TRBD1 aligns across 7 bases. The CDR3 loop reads CSARPGTDNSPLHF. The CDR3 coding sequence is TGCAGTGCTCGTCCGGGGACAGATAATTCACCCCTCCACTTT.